The clone carrying this T cell receptor beta chain was seen a handful of times. Looked up from germline, CDR1 is SEHNR and CDR2 is FQNEAQ (reference sequence). V was pared by 1 base and J by 7 bases, with 3 bases of the junction left unmatched. The CDR3 is made up of 14 amino acids. Under the authors' procedure: Estimated nucleated cell counts came from reference gene primer amplification. Only in-frame clones appear in the TCRdb table, and some are missing; sequencing was by immunoSEQ multiplex PCR. V and J calls and clone size follow that table, whereas D and trimming were derived from the DNA. Of a few hundred thousand clones listed, over 80% are singletons. A PCR-confirmed or clinician-diagnosed COVID-19 case had contacted exposed participants within 2 weeks of entry. These data belong to a study of blood T cell repertoires in COVID-19. Study at large: T cells, B-cell-depleted T cells, or PBMCs provided the cDNA or gDNA that served as material.

The sample was PBMCs or T cells enriched from blood (not recorded which). The chain links TRBV7-9 to TRBJ1-4, with 7 bases that match TRBD1. The sequence came from a woman between 40 and 55 years old who had been exposed to COVID-19. CDR3 in DNA: TGTGCCAGCAGCTTAGTAGGGACAGTTGAAAAACTGTTTTTT. This sequence encodes CASSLVGTVEKLFF.